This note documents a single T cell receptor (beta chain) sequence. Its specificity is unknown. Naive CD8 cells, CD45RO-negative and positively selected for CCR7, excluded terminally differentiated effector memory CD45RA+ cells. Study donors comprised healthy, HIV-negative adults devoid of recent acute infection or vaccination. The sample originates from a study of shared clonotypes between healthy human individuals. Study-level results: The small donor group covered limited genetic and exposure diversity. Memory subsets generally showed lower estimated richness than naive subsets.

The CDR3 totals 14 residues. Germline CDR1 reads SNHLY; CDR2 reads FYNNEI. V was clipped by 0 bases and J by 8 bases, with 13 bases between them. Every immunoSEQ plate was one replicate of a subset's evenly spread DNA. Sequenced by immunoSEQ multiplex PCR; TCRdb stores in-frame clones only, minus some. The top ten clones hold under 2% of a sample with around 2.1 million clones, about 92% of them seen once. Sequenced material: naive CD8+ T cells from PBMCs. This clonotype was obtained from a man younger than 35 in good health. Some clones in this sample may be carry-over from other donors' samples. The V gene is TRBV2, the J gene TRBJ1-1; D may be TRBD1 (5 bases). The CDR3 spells CASSEAEGRREAFF. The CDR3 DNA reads TGTGCCAGCAGTGAAGCGGAGGGGCGACGGGAAGCTTTCTTT.